Shown below are 28 T cell receptor beta chains from a single sample sequenced in a study of shared clonotypes between healthy human individuals. Positive CCR7 selection of CD45RO-negative cells yielded the naive CD8 cells, and terminally differentiated effector memory CD45RA+ cells were excluded. The repertoire was sequenced with immunoSEQ multiplex PCR; TCRdb's copy has only in-frame clones and lacks some. The sample records around 640,000 clones, 96% being singletons. The material sequenced was naive CD8+ T cells sorted from blood. Source of these receptors: a woman aged 25 to 39 in good health.

V usage is TRBV9 and J usage is TRBJ1-3; a possible D gene is TRBD1 (6 bases). CDR1 and CDR2 from the germline V gene are SGDLS and YYNGEE. The CDR3 extends over 18 amino acids. V was shortened by 3 bases and J by 0 bases, with 19 bases between the two germline ends. CDR3: CASSASARTAISGNTIYF. The CDR3 bases are TGTGCCAGCAGCGCTAGTGCCCGGACAGCAATCTCTGGAAACACCATATATTTT.

This clone occurred once. The rearrangement uses TRBV5-4 and TRBJ1-1, with D tentatively TRBD1 (5 bases). The V gene lost 6 bases and the J gene lost 1 base, with 22 bases spanning the gap. The CDR3 has 17 amino acids. Germline V lookup: CDR1 SGHNT, CDR2 YYREEE (reference sequence). CDR3: CASKPQEEGVRNTEAFF. The DNA for the CDR3 is TGTGCCAGCAAACCACAGGAGGAAGGAGTCAGGAACACTGAAGCTTTCTTT.

J is TRBJ1-4 and V is TRBV27; D is uncertain. The CDR3 is 13 amino acids. Germline V lookup: CDR1 MNHEY, CDR2 SMNVEV (reference sequence). Trimming cost V 5 bases and J 8 bases, with 12 bases left between them. The CDR3: CASSPVGGEKLFF. The CDR3 region has the DNA TGTGCCAGCAGTCCGGTTGGCGGGGAAAAACTGTTTTTT.

The V gene is TRBV30, the J gene TRBJ2-1; D is possibly TRBD2 (6 bases). The CDR3 is 12 amino acids. Germline-derived CDR1 and CDR2 are GTSNPN and SVGIG (reference sequence). V lost 3 bases, J lost 10 bases, and 13 bases lay in between. The CDR3 sequence: CAWRALAEEQFF. In nucleotides, the CDR3 is TGTGCCTGGAGAGCCTTAGCGGAAGAGCAGTTCTTC.

The genes are TRBV6-6 and TRBJ2-1; no clear D. The CDR3 has 12 amino acids. V lost 6 bases and J 7 bases, leaving 10 bases between the germline ends. Germline CDR1 MNHNY, CDR2 SVGAGI (reference sequence). The CDR3 nucleotides read TGTGCCAGCAGGGAAGAAAGGAATGAGCAGTTCTTC. Translation gives CASREERNEQFF.

The rearrangement joins TRBV28 to TRBJ2-2; 9 bases align to TRBD2. The germline V gene encodes CDR1 MDHEN and CDR2 SYDVKM. With 5 bases clipped from V and 6 bases from J, the junction kept 10 bases outside the gene matches. The CDR3 spans 16 residues. The CDR3 DNA reads as TGTGCCAGCAGTCCTTTAGCGGGAGCCCAATCCGGGGAGCTGTTTTTT. Amino acid sequence: CASSPLAGAQSGELFF.

Here the CDR3 reads CASSLPGDHFGGNQPQHF. In nucleotides, the CDR3 is TGTGCCAGCAGTTTGCCCGGTGACCACTTCGGAGGCAATCAGCCCCAGCATTTT. The genes are TRBV28 and TRBJ1-5; D is unclear. Trimming took 3 bases from V and 2 from J, leaving 20 bases between them. The CDR3 sequence is 18 residues long. The germline V gene has CDR1 MDHEN and CDR2 SYDVKM.

This chain connects TRBV15 to TRBJ1-4, with 7 bases matching TRBD1. V lost 3 bases, J lost 14 bases, and 6 bases stayed unmatched. Germline assignment: CDR1 LNHNV and CDR2 YYDKDF (reference sequence). CDR3 length equals 12 residues. The CDR3 bases are TGTGCCACCAGCAGCGGGACAGCGAGCCTGTTTTTT. Translated: CATSSGTASLFF.

The chain links TRBV28 to TRBJ2-7, with D tentatively TRBD2 (5 bases). Trimming removed 3 bases from V and 2 bases from J, with 14 bases in between. This CDR3 is built from 15 residues. CDR1 is MDHEN and CDR2 is SYDVKM in the germline V gene. CDR3 sequence reads: CASSFFLGGPYEQYF. CDR3 bases: TGTGCCAGCAGTTTTTTTCTTGGCGGGCCCTACGAGCAGTACTTC.

The genes are TRBV5-1 and TRBJ2-5, with 7 bases identical to TRBD2. CDR3 size: 14 residues. The J segment lost 3 bases and the V segment lost 4 bases, leaving 6 bases of the junction unmatched. From germline, CDR1 is SGHRS and CDR2 YFSETQ. The CDR3 coding sequence is TGCGCCAGCAGCCCCCTCCTAGCGGAAGAGACCCAGTACTTC. This codes for CASSPLLAEETQYF.

As DNA, the CDR3 is TGTGCCAGCAGTTTATCTGTCCAGGGCTACGGCTACACCTTC. Encoded protein: CASSLSVQGYGYTF. The chain uses TRBV27 and TRBJ1-2; TRBD1 is a possible D gene (5 bases). CDR1 is MNHEY and CDR2 is SMNVEV in the germline V gene (reference sequence). This CDR3 spans 14 amino acids. V gave up 0 bases and J gave up 8 bases, with 13 bases separating them.

This chain connects TRBV10-2 to TRBJ1-5; no clear D. From germline, CDR1 is WSHSY and CDR2 SAAADI. CDR3 length: 19 amino acids. Trimming pared 2 bases from V and 1 base from J, leaving 21 bases between. The CDR3 DNA reads as TGCGCCAGCAGTGAGAACGTGTGGACTCCGGAGGGAAGCAATCAGCCCCAGCATTTT. It yields the protein CASSENVWTPEGSNQPQHF.

The chain recombines TRBV5-4 with TRBJ1-1, with a weak D call TRBD1 (6 bases). Germline CDR1 reads SGHNT; CDR2 reads YYREEE (reference sequence). The length of the CDR3 is 11 residues. Trimming shortened V by 5 bases and J by 6 bases, and 8 bases separated the two germline ends. CDR3 in DNA: TGTGCCAGCAGAGGGGGGGCTGAAGCTTTCTTT. Encoded protein: CASRGGAEAFF.

The chain joins TRBV7-9 to TRBJ2-1; the D is unclear. Trimming removed 4 bases at V and 8 bases at J, with 6 bases between. CDR1 SEHNR and CDR2 FQNEAQ come from the germline V gene (reference sequence). The CDR3 spans 11 residues. The DNA of the CDR3 is TGTGCCAGCAGCTCAACGGATGAGCAGTTCTTC. Translating gives CASSSTDEQFF.

The V call is TRBV11-2, the J call TRBJ2-1, with D uncertain. The CDR3 totals 15 residues. Germline-derived CDR1 and CDR2 are SGHAT and FQNNGV. V lost 5 bases, J lost 5 bases, and 16 bases lay in between. The CDR3 here is CASSLQHPTDNEQFF. The DNA for the CDR3 is TGTGCCAGCAGCCTACAACACCCTACAGACAATGAGCAGTTCTTC.

The J gene is TRBJ1-2, the V gene TRBV28; maybe TRBD1 (5 bases). V lost 5 bases and J 2 bases, leaving 15 bases between the germline ends. CDR1 and CDR2 from the germline V gene are MDHEN and SYDVKM. CDR3 length equals 15 residues. This CDR3 is CASSPPRGSNYGYTF. CDR3 sequence (DNA): TGTGCCAGCAGTCCACCCCGGGGCAGCAACTATGGCTACACCTTC.

The rearrangement uses TRBV10-1 and TRBJ1-1; D uncertain. This CDR3 comprises 14 residues. V was pared by 3 bases and J by 1 base, with 9 bases between. The V gene's germline CDR1 is WNHNN and CDR2 SYGVQD (reference sequence). This CDR3 is CASSESLGNTEAFF. In nucleotides, the CDR3 is TGCGCCAGCAGTGAATCCCTGGGGAACACTGAAGCTTTCTTT.

V is TRBV2 and J is TRBJ2-2; 10 bases match TRBD2. CDR1 and CDR2 (germline): SNHLY, FYNNEI. Trimming removed 8 bases from V and 5 bases from J; junction bases left unmatched: 5. The CDR3 spans 14 residues. CDR3 protein: CASGKTSGTGELFF. CDR3 coding DNA: TGTGCCAGCGGTAAGACTAGCGGGACCGGGGAGCTGTTTTTT.

The rearrangement joins TRBV5-1 to TRBJ2-2, with unresolved D. The CDR3 runs to 13 residues. V lost 3 bases and J lost 4, with 7 bases in between. Germline CDR1 SGHRS, CDR2 YFSETQ. In nucleotides, the CDR3 is TGCGCCAGCAGCTACCAAATCACCGGGGAGCTGTTTTTT. Protein product: CASSYQITGELFF.

The V gene is TRBV10-3, the J gene TRBJ2-3; 7 nucleotides match TRBD2. This CDR3 is 15 amino acids long. Germline V gives CDR1 ENHRY, CDR2 SYGVKD. J was trimmed by 4 bases and V by 8 bases; bases with no gene match: 12. CDR3 amino acids: CAIQPEGAGADTQYF. The DNA for the CDR3 is TGTGCCATCCAACCCGAAGGGGCGGGAGCAGATACGCAGTATTTT.

V is TRBV7-9 and J is TRBJ2-1, with 7 bases identical to TRBD2. The J segment lost 8 bases and the V segment lost 3 bases, leaving 4 bases of the junction unmatched. In germline, CDR1 is SEHNR, CDR2 FQNEAQ (reference sequence). This CDR3 comprises 13 residues. Here the CDR3 DNA reads TGTGCCAGCAGCTTTCTGGGGAGGGATGAGCAGTTCTTC. Its protein is CASSFLGRDEQFF.

The rearrangement uses TRBV19 and TRBJ1-1; possibly TRBD1 for D (6 bases). CDR3 length: 16 amino acids. Looked up from germline, CDR1 is LNHDA and CDR2 is SQIVND (reference sequence). Trimming shortened V by 3 bases and J by 4 bases, and 18 bases separated the two germline ends. This chain's CDR3 is CASSMVGPGASTEAFF. The CDR3 DNA is TGTGCCAGTAGTATGGTGGGCCCGGGGGCGAGCACTGAAGCTTTCTTT.

With respect to this clone: This CDR3 is also generated by other DNA sequences in the sample. The chain is built from TRBV11-2 and TRBJ2-5; D not certain. The CDR3 loop spans 11 amino acids. Germline CDR1 SGHAT, CDR2 FQNNGV. The V end was cut by 4 bases, the J end by 2 bases, with 2 bases between. The DNA of the CDR3 is TGTGCCAGCAGCTCACAAGAGACCCAGTACTTC. This sequence encodes CASSSQETQYF.

The chain is built from TRBV9 and TRBJ2-1, with D perhaps matching TRBD1 or TRBD2 (5 bases each). Germline CDR1 SGDLS, CDR2 YYNGEE. The CDR3 consists of 15 residues. Between the trimmed V and J ends, which lost 7 bases and 7 bases, there was a span of 21 bases. CDR3 in amino acids: CASSSSGATGNEQFF. CDR3 in DNA: TGTGCCAGCTCTTCATCCGGGGCAACGGGAAATGAGCAGTTCTTC.

The chain carries TRBV5-4 and TRBJ2-7; 9 positions agree with TRBD1. Losses at the gene ends were 3 bases for V and 1 base for J; bases not matched to a gene: 11. The CDR3 totals 17 residues. The germline V gene has CDR1 SGHNT and CDR2 YYREEE (reference sequence). The CDR3 protein is CASSSWGWGQGSYEQYF. CDR3 coding DNA: TGTGCCAGCAGCTCCTGGGGGTGGGGACAGGGTTCCTACGAGCAGTACTTC.

Details on this clone: Other DNA sequences in the sample encode the same CDR3. The genes are TRBV7-9 and TRBJ2-7; no clear D gene. Germline CDR1 reads SEHNR; CDR2 reads FQNEAQ (reference sequence). Trimming shortened V by 5 bases and J by 3 bases, and 8 bases separated the two germline ends. The CDR3 is 12 residues long. The CDR3 bases are TGTGCCAGCAGCCCAGGCAGCTACGAGCAGTACTTC. It is translated as CASSPGSYEQYF.

The rearrangement uses TRBV7-9 and TRBJ2-4, with D possibly being TRBD2 (6 bases). This CDR3 has 12 amino acids. CDR1 SEHNR and CDR2 FQNEAQ come from the germline V gene (reference sequence). V was pared by 3 bases and J by 7 bases, with 7 bases between. The DNA for the CDR3 is TGTGCCAGCAGCTTGGAGGGGAACATTCAGTACTTC. This encodes CASSLEGNIQYF.

This sequence joins TRBV6-4 and TRBJ2-6; 12 positions match TRBD1. Losses at the gene ends were 7 bases for V and 1 base for J; bases not matched to a gene: 5. CDR3 size: 17 residues. CDR1 is MRHNA, CDR2 SNTAGT, per germline. The CDR3 sequence is CASKPGQGASGANVLTF. Written as DNA, the CDR3 is TGTGCCAGCAAACCGGGACAGGGGGCGTCTGGGGCCAACGTCCTGACTTTC.